The 6 T cell receptor beta chains reported below all come from one sample, sequenced in a study of blood T cell repertoires in COVID-19. Clones were read by immunoSEQ multiplex PCR, and TCRdb kept only the in-frame ones, dropping some. The data hold 170,000 or so clones, with about 85% observed a single time. What was sequenced was PBMCs or T cells enriched from blood (not recorded which). All receptors come from a man in his forties who had recovered from COVID-19.

The rearrangement joins TRBV3-1 (or the pseudogene TRBV3-2) to TRBJ2-1; the match to TRBD1 covers 10 bases. In germline, CDR1 is LGHDT, CDR2 YNNKEL (reference sequence). The CDR3 extends over 15 amino acids. J lost 3 bases, V lost 4 bases, and 3 bases had no gene match. CDR3 in amino acids: CASSPWDRGYNEQFF. The CDR3 DNA reads as TGTGCCAGCAGCCCATGGGACAGGGGCTACAATGAGCAGTTCTTC.

The J gene is TRBJ2-1, the V gene TRBV2, with 9 bases matching TRBD1. The CDR3 is made up of 15 amino acids. V lost 7 bases to trimming and J lost 2 bases; unmatched junction nucleotides: 6. CDR1 is SNHLY, CDR2 FYNNEI, per germline. The CDR3 spells CASTGRDRAYNEQFF. CDR3 bases: TGTGCCAGCACGGGGCGGGACAGGGCCTACAATGAGCAGTTCTTC.

V usage is TRBV19 and J usage is TRBJ1-1; D may be TRBD1 (6 bases). CDR1 and CDR2 from the germline V gene are LNHDA and SQIVND (reference sequence). Trimming pared 3 bases from V and 3 bases from J, leaving 11 bases between. The CDR3 runs to 14 residues. In DNA, the CDR3 is TGTGCCAGTAGTATTGGGGGGGCGGACACTGAAGCTTTCTTT. It encodes CASSIGGADTEAFF.

The gene calls are TRBV6-5 and TRBJ1-1, with 7 bases aligning to TRBD1. The germline V gene has CDR1 MNHEY and CDR2 SVGAGI. Losses at the gene ends were 6 bases for V and 4 bases for J; bases not matched to a gene: 8. The CDR3 loop spans 14 amino acids. The CDR3 sequence: CASSWTGRSTEAFF. CDR3 DNA sequence: TGTGCCAGCAGCTGGACAGGCCGAAGCACTGAAGCTTTCTTT.

The genes are TRBV12-3 or TRBV12-4 and TRBJ1-3; D not resolved. The V gene lost 3 bases and the J gene lost 2 bases, with 5 bases spanning the gap. The CDR3 runs 13 residues. The CDR3 bases are TGTGCCAGCAGTTTTGGGCCTGGAAACACCATATATTTT. Translated, it gives CASSFGPGNTIYF.

The chain joins TRBV6-5 to TRBJ1-2; 9 bases match TRBD1. With V trimmed by 5 bases and J by 8 bases, 9 bases remained unmatched. There are 14 residues in the CDR3. The germline CDR1 and CDR2 sequences are MNHEY and SVGAGI. The CDR3 here is CASSKSDRGQGYTF. The CDR3 DNA follows: TGTGCCAGCAGTAAATCGGACAGGGGTCAAGGCTACACCTTC.